This TCR beta chain was captured in a study of OX40 agonist ivuxolimab in advanced cancers. Study outcomes and limitations: The study observed clonal expansion of CD4+ and CD8+ blood T cells by week 6 at 0.1 to 3.0 mg/kg.

Remarks on this clone: Its antigen remains unknown.

Sequencing used immunoSEQ multiplex PCR; TCRdb keeps in-frame clones, though not all of them. The sample consists of some 66,000 clones, roughly 84% of them appearing once. Germline lookup yields CDR1 LGHNA and CDR2 YNFKEQ. This CDR3 contains 15 residues. V was trimmed by 3 bases and J by 0 bases, leaving 11 bases between them. V gene TRBV4-2 combines with J gene TRBJ2-5, with D hard to call. This receptor was taken from an adult with an advanced solid tumor such as melanoma, head and neck, liver or kidney cancer. The sample consisted of CD4+ or CD8+ T cells sorted from blood, taken in a trial of the OX40 agonist ivuxolimab. CDR3 region: CASSHILGNQETQYF. In nucleotides, the CDR3 is TGTGCCAGCAGCCATATTCTAGGCAACCAAGAGACCCAGTACTTC.